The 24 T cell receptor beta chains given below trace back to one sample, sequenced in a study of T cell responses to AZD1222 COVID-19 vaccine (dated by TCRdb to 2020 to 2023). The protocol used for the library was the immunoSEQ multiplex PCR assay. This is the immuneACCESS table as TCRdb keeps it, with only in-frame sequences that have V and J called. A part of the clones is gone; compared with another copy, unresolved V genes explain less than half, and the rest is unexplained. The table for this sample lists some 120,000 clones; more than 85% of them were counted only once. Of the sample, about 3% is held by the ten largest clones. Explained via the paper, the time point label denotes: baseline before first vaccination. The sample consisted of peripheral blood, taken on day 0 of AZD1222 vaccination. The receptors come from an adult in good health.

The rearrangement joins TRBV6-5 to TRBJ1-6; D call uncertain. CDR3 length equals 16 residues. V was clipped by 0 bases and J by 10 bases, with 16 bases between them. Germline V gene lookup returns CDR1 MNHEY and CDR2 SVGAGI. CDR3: CASSYSRLGNWSPLHF. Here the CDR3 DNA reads TGTGCCAGCAGTTACTCACGGTTGGGCAATTGGTCACCCCTCCACTTT.

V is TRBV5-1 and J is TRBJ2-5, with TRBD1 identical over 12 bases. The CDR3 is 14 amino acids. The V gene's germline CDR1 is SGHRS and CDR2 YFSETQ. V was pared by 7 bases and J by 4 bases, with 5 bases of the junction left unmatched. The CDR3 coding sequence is TGCGCCAGCGAGGGGACAGGGGGCAGAGAGACCCAGTACTTC. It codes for CASEGTGGRETQYF.

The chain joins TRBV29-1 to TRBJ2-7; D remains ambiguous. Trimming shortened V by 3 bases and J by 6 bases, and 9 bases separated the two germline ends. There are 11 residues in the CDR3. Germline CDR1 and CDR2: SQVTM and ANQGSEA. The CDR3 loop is CSVEGPSEQYF. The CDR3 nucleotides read TGCAGCGTTGAGGGCCCCAGCGAGCAGTACTTC.

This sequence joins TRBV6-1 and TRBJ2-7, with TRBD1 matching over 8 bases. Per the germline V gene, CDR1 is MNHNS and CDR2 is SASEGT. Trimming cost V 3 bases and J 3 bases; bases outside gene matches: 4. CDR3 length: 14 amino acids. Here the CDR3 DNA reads TGTGCCAGCAGTGAGGGTGACAGGGGCTACGAGCAGTACTTC. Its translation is CASSEGDRGYEQYF.

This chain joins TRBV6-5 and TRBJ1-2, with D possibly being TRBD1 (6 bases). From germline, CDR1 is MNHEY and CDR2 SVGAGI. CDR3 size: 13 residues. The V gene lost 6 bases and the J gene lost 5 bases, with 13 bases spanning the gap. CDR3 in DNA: TGTGCCAGCAGCTCAGGGGAGAAGTATGGCTACACCTTC. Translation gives CASSSGEKYGYTF.

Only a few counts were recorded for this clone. CDR3 in DNA: TGTGCCAGTAGTAACCCCTCGGGTGGCAAGCAGTACTTC. Residues: CASSNPSGGKQYF. This chain joins TRBV19 and TRBJ2-7; the D is unclear. The CDR3 runs 13 residues. Germline CDR1 is LNHDA and CDR2 is SQIVND (reference sequence). V was clipped by 4 bases and J by 8 bases, with 15 bases between them.

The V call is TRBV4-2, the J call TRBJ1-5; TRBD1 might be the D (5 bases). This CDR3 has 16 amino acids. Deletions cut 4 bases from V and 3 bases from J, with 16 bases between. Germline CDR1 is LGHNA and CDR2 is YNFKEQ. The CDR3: CASSPGLRGNNQPQHF. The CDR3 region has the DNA TGTGCCAGCAGCCCTGGGTTGAGGGGAAACAATCAGCCCCAGCATTTT.

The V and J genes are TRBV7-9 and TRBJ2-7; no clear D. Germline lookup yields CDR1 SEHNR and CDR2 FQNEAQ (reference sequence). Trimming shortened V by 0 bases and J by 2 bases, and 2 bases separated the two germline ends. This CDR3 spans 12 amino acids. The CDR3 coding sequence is TGTGCCAGCAGCTTAGCGGCCTACGAGCAGTACTTC. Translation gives CASSLAAYEQYF.

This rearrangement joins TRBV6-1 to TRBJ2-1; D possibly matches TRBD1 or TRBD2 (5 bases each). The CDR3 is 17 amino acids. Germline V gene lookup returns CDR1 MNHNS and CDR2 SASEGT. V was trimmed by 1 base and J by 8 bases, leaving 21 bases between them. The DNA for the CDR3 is TGTGCCAGCAGTGAAGACACCCGGGACGCCTTCTTGGATGAGCAGTTCTTC. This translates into CASSEDTRDAFLDEQFF.

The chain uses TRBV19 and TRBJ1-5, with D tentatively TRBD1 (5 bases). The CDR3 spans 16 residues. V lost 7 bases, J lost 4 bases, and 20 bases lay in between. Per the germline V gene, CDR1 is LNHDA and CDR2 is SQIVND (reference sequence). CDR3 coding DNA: TGTGCCAGTACTAATAGACAGCTAGTAGGGAATCAGCCCCAGCATTTT. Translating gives CASTNRQLVGNQPQHF.

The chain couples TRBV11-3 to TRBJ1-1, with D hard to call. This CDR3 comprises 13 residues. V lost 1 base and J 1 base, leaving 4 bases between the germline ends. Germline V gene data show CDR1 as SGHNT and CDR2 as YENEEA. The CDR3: CASSLVWNTEAFF. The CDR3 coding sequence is TGTGCCAGCAGCTTAGTTTGGAACACTGAAGCTTTCTTT.

The CDR3 spells CASSPEVATETQYF. CDR3 nucleotide sequence: TGTGCCAGCAGCCCCGAGGTAGCTACGGAGACCCAGTACTTC. The chain carries TRBV5-4 and TRBJ2-5; D gene ambiguous. This CDR3 comprises 14 residues. V was cut by 4 bases and J by 5 bases, with 15 bases left in between. CDR1 SGHNT and CDR2 YYREEE come from the germline V gene (reference sequence).

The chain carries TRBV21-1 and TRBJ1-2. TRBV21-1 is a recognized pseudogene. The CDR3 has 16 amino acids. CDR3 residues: CASRDFEPGPNYGYTF. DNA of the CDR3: TGTGCCAGCAGGGACTTTGAACCGGGGCCTAACTATGGCTACACCTTC.

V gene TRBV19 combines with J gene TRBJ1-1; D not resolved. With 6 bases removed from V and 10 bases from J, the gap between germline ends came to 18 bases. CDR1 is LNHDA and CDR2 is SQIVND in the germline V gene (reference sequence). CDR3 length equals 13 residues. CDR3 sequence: CASSPNTAVVAFF. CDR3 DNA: TGTGCCAGTAGCCCCAATACGGCTGTAGTAGCTTTCTTT. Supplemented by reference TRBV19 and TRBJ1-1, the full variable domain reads DGGITQSPKYLFRKEGQNVTLSCEQNLNHDAMYWYRQDPGQGLRLIYYSQIVNDFQKGDIAEGYSVSREKKESFPLTVTSAQKNPTAFYLCASSPNTAVVAFFGQGTRLTVV.

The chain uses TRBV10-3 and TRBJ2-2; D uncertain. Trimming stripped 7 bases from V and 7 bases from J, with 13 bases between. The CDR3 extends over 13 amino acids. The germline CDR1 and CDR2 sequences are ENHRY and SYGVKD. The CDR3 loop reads CAIIAGSNGELFF. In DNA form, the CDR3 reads TGTGCCATCATAGCAGGCTCCAACGGGGAGCTGTTTTTT.

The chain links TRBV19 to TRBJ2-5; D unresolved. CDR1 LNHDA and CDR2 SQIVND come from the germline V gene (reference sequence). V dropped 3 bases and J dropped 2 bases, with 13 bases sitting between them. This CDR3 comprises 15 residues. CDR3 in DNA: TGTGCCAGTAGTATTAGCACGAGGCAGCAAGAGACCCAGTACTTC. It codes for CASSISTRQQETQYF. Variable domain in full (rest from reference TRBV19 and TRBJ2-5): DGGITQSPKYLFRKEGQNVTLSCEQNLNHDAMYWYRQDPGQGLRLIYYSQIVNDFQKGDIAEGYSVSREKKESFPLTVTSAQKNPTAFYLCASSISTRQQETQYFGPGTRLLVL.

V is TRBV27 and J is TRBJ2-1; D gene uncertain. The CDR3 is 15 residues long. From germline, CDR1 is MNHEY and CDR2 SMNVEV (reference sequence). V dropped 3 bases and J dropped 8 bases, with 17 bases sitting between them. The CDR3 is CASSFRPQRWDEQFF. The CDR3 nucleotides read TGTGCCAGCAGTTTTAGGCCTCAACGTTGGGATGAGCAGTTCTTC.

The CDR3 DNA follows: TGTGCCAGCAGCTTAATGGGGACACCTGGTGGTGGTGAAAAACTGTTTTTT. Protein sequence: CASSLMGTPGGGEKLFF. The rearrangement links TRBV11-2 to TRBJ1-4, with a weak D call TRBD1 (6 bases). The CDR3 runs to 17 residues. Germline loops: CDR1 SGHAT, CDR2 FQNNGV. The germline V and J ends were trimmed by 2 bases and 7 bases, with 20 bases remaining between them.

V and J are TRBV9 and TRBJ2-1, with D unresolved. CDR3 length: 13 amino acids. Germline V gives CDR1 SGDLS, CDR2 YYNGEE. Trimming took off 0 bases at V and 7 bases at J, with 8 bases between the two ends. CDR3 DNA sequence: TGTGCCAGCAGCGTAGGGACCTTTAATGAGCAGTTCTTC. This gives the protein CASSVGTFNEQFF.

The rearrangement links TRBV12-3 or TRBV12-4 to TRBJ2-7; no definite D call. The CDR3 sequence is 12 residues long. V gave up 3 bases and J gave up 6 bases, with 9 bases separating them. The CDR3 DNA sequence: TGTGCCAGCAGTTTGATGAGGACCGAGCAGTACTTC. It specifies CASSLMRTEQYF.

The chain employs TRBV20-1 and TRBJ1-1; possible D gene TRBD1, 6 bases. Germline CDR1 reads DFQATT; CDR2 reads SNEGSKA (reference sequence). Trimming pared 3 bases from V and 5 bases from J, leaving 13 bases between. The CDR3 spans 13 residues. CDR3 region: CSASTGLVTEAFF. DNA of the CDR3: TGCAGTGCTAGTACAGGGCTAGTTACTGAAGCTTTCTTT.

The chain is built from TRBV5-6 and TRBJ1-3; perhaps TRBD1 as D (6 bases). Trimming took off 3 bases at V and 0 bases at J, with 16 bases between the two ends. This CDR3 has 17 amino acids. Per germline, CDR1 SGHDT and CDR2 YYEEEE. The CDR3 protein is CASSSEGDRSSGNTIYF. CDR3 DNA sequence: TGTGCCAGCAGCTCGGAGGGGGACCGGAGCTCTGGAAACACCATATATTTT.

The CDR3 loop is CASSDYRGDEKLFF. In DNA, the CDR3 is TGTGCCAGCAGTGATTACAGGGGAGATGAAAAACTGTTTTTT. The chain recombines TRBV6-1 with TRBJ1-4; 7 positions agree with TRBD1. Unmatched junction bases numbered 4, after V lost 3 bases and J lost 6 bases. Germline values: CDR1 MNHNS, CDR2 SASEGT. This CDR3 region has 14 residues.

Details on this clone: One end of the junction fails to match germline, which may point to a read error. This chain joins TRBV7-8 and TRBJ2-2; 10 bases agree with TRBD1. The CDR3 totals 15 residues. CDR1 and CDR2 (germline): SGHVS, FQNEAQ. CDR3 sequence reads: CASTLRDRGSGELFF. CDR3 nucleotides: TGTGCCAGCACCTTAAGGGACAGGGGTTCCGGGGAGCTGTTTTTT. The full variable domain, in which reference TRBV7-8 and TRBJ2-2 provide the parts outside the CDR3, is GAGVSQSPRYKVAKRGQDVALRCDPISGHVSLFWYQQALGQGPEFLTYFQNEAQLDKSGLPSDRFFAERPEGSVSTLKIQRTQQEDSAVYLCASTLRDRGSGELFFGEGSRLTVL.